The 9 T cell receptor beta chains presented below share a single source sample, sequenced in a study of OX40 agonist ivuxolimab in advanced cancers. Here immunoSEQ multiplex PCR was the method, and the copy in TCRdb shows in-frame clones only, minus some. The sample lists some 45,000 clones, roughly 93% seen once, with around 19% in the top ten. Specimen: CD4+ or CD8+ T cells sorted from blood, collected in a trial of the OX40 agonist ivuxolimab. These receptors all come from an adult with an advanced solid tumor such as melanoma, head and neck, liver or kidney cancer.

The gene calls are TRBV21-1 and TRBJ1-2; TRBD1, as called in the table, went unchecked against the DNA. TRBV21-1 is recorded as a pseudogene. The CDR3 spans 15 residues. The DNA of the CDR3 is TGTGCCAGCAGCAAAGTCCGAAGGGGGCTAGGTGGCTACACCTTC. Translating gives CASSKVRRGLGGYTF.

Of note for this clone: This CDR3 is also generated by other DNA sequences in the sample. The genes are TRBV19 and TRBJ1-1; tentatively, D is TRBD1 (6 bases). V lost 3 bases and J lost 0, with 8 bases in between. CDR1 and CDR2 (germline): LNHDA, SQIVND (reference sequence). The CDR3 contains 14 residues. The DNA of the CDR3 is TGTGCCAGTAGTATGGGACACGTGAACACTGAAGCTTTCTTT. It codes for CASSMGHVNTEAFF.

The V and J genes are TRBV15 and TRBJ2-3; 12 bases agree with TRBD2. Germline-derived CDR1 and CDR2 are LNHNV and YYDKDF (reference sequence). After removal of 4 bases from V and 6 bases from J, the junction contained 17 bases not matched to a gene. The length of the CDR3 is 19 residues. The CDR3 reads CATSTRAGLAGIRGDTQYF. Here the CDR3 DNA reads TGTGCCACCAGCACAAGAGCCGGACTAGCGGGAATCCGGGGGGATACGCAGTATTTT.

The chain uses TRBV11-2 and TRBJ2-1, with D tentatively TRBD2 (6 bases). Germline values: CDR1 SGHAT, CDR2 FQNNGV. The V end was cut by 3 bases, the J end by 8 bases, with 14 bases between. There are 14 residues in the CDR3. DNA for the CDR3: TGTGCCAGCAGCTTGCCGGGACTTGTCTATGAGCAGTTCTTC. Protein product: CASSLPGLVYEQFF.

There are a few counts of this clone. This chain links TRBV5-3 with TRBJ1-6; D gene ambiguous. TRBV5-3 is an ORF; its function is uncertain. The ends were cut back, 5 bases at V and 10 bases at J, with 19 bases in the middle. CDR3 size: 15 residues. CDR3 loop: CARRIRADGDSPLHF. In nucleotides, the CDR3 is TGTGCCAGAAGGATAAGGGCAGACGGAGACTCACCCCTCCACTTT.

V gene TRBV7-6 combines with J gene TRBJ1-1, with D perhaps TRBD1 (5 bases). The CDR3 loop spans 15 amino acids. Germline CDR1 and CDR2: SGHVS and FNYEAQ. Trimming shortened V by 4 bases and J by 1 base, and 13 bases separated the two germline ends. The CDR3 spells CASSSGPTQNTEAFF. CDR3 in DNA: TGTGCCAGCAGCTCGGGACCAACACAGAACACTGAAGCTTTCTTT.

The CDR3 region has the DNA TGCGCCAGCAGCTTGCTTCTTGGGGCCGGTGAAGCTTTCTTT. It encodes CASSLLLGAGEAFF. The chain has TRBV5-1 and TRBJ1-1; D is perhaps TRBD1 (5 bases). CDR1 and CDR2 (germline): SGHRS, YFSETQ. Deletions cut 1 base from V and 7 bases from J, with 14 bases between. CDR3 length: 14 residues. Drawing the rest from reference TRBV5-1 and TRBJ1-1, the complete variable domain is KAGVTQTPRYLIKTRGQQVTLSCSPISGHRSVSWYQQTPGQGLQFLFEYFSETQRNKGNFPGRFSGRQFSNSRSEMNVSTLELGDSALYLCASSLLLGAGEAFFGQGTRLTVV.

This rearrangement joins TRBV14 to TRBJ1-2; no definite D call. The CDR3 is made up of 15 amino acids. Germline values: CDR1 SGHDN, CDR2 FVKESK. V dropped 1 base and J dropped 1 base, with 10 bases sitting between them. In DNA form, the CDR3 reads TGTGCCAGCAGCCAAGTGGACGGGATTAACTATGGCTACACCTTC. This sequence encodes CASSQVDGINYGYTF.

CDR3 protein: CASRSGETGELFF. The CDR3 nucleotides are TGTGCCAGCAGGTCCGGGGAGACCGGGGAGCTGTTTTTT. The gene calls are TRBV6-5 and TRBJ2-2; a weak D match, TRBD2 (5 bases). V was pared by 6 bases and J by 5 bases, with 10 bases between. Germline CDR1 and CDR2: MNHEY and SVGAGI. The CDR3 length is 13 residues.